Following are 27 T cell receptor beta chains from one sample sequenced in a study of OX40 agonist ivuxolimab in advanced cancers. This table comes from immunoSEQ multiplex PCR, and its TCRdb copy is limited to in-frame clones, with some not included. The table lists 40,000 or so clones, about 83% of them singletons. The material was CD4+ or CD8+ T cells sorted from blood, obtained in a trial of the OX40 agonist ivuxolimab. The receptors stem from an adult with an advanced solid tumor such as melanoma, head and neck, liver or kidney cancer.

This rearrangement joins TRBV19 to TRBJ1-3; TRBD1 is a possible D gene (5 bases). The CDR3 has 14 residues. Germline CDR1 and CDR2: LNHDA and SQIVND (reference sequence). Trimming pared 3 bases from V and 2 bases from J, leaving 8 bases between. The CDR3 loop is CASSMRGTGNTIYF. DNA for the CDR3: TGTGCCAGTAGTATGAGGGGAACTGGAAACACCATATATTTT.

V gene TRBV19 combines with J gene TRBJ2-1, with 12 bases lining up with TRBD2. V gave up 4 bases and J gave up 5 bases; unmatched junction bases: 6. This CDR3 has 16 amino acids. CDR1 and CDR2 (germline): LNHDA, SQIVND (reference sequence). The CDR3 is CASSTLAGGPNNEQFF. CDR3 sequence (DNA): TGTGCCAGTAGTACCCTAGCGGGAGGGCCGAACAATGAGCAGTTCTTC. Variable domain in full (rest from reference TRBV19 and TRBJ2-1): DGGITQSPKYLFRKEGQNVTLSCEQNLNHDAMYWYRQDPGQGLRLIYYSQIVNDFQKGDIAEGYSVSREKKESFPLTVTSAQKNPTAFYLCASSTLAGGPNNEQFFGPGTRLTVL.

The chain is built from TRBV29-1 and TRBJ2-5; D gene uncertain. TRBJ2-7 explains the end of the DNA better; the J call may be wrong. From germline, CDR1 is SQVTM and CDR2 ANQGSEA. CDR3 length: 10 residues. As DNA, the CDR3 is TGCAGCGTTGAGGGCTACGAGCAGTACTTC. Protein sequence: CSVEGYEQYF.

A few counts support this clone. The rearrangement joins TRBV23-1 to TRBJ2-7; D call uncertain. TRBV23-1 is identified as an open reading frame with a role that is uncertain. Trimming left V 10 bases short and J 5 bases short, with 6 bases between. This CDR3 region has 9 residues. The CDR3 region has the DNA TGCGCCAAAGATAACGAGCAGTACTTC. Encoded protein: CAKDNEQYF.

In this sample, this clone turned up once. The rearrangement links TRBV28 to TRBJ1-1; weak D call: TRBD1 (6 bases). The length of the CDR3 is 13 residues. Trimming stripped 7 bases from V and 1 base from J, with 10 bases between. Germline-derived CDR1 and CDR2 are MDHEN and SYDVKM. This CDR3 reads CASTGAPNTEAFF. For the CDR3, the DNA is TGTGCCAGCACGGGGGCGCCGAACACTGAAGCTTTCTTT.

V gene TRBV6-5 combines with J gene TRBJ2-5; D is perhaps TRBD1 (5 bases). Trimming stripped 4 bases from V and 1 base from J, with 13 bases between. CDR1 is MNHEY, CDR2 SVGAGI, per germline. This CDR3 comprises 15 residues. In DNA, the CDR3 is TGTGCCAGCAGTTCTCGCGGCAGGGTCCAAGAGACCCAGTACTTC. Amino acid sequence: CASSSRGRVQETQYF.

This chain connects TRBV10-1 to TRBJ2-3; 11 bases line up with TRBD2. Germline CDR1 reads WNHNN; CDR2 reads SYGVQD (reference sequence). This CDR3 is built from 15 residues. Losses at the gene ends were 8 bases for V and 6 bases for J; bases not matched to a gene: 10. The CDR3 nucleotides read TGCGCCAGCTCATATAGCGGGAGGGTAAGGGATACGCAGTATTTT. It is translated as CASSYSGRVRDTQYF.

V and J are TRBV28 and TRBJ1-5, with D uncertain. This CDR3 region has 12 residues. The germline V gene encodes CDR1 MDHEN and CDR2 SYDVKM. V lost 5 bases to trimming and J lost 6 bases, with 8 bases between them. The CDR3 DNA reads TGTGCCAGCAGTGCTTTAGGTCAGCCCCAGCATTTT. Amino acids: CASSALGQPQHF.

The rearrangement joins TRBV6-1 to TRBJ2-3; D is uncertain. Germline V lookup: CDR1 MNHNS, CDR2 SASEGT. This CDR3 has 14 amino acids. Trimming left V 0 bases short and J 3 bases short, with 7 bases between. CDR3 in amino acids: CASSEAPQTDTQYF. DNA of the CDR3: TGTGCCAGCAGTGAAGCGCCCCAGACAGATACGCAGTATTTT.

V usage is TRBV5-1 and J usage is TRBJ2-2; 7 bases agree with TRBD1. This CDR3 has 15 residues. Trimming removed 6 bases from V and 5 bases from J; junction bases left unmatched: 10. The germline V gene encodes CDR1 SGHRS and CDR2 YFSETQ. In nucleotides, the CDR3 is TGCGCCAGCAACCGACAGGGAATGGGGACCGGGGAGCTGTTTTTT. Encoded protein: CASNRQGMGTGELFF. Filled out from reference TRBV5-1 and TRBJ2-2, the complete variable domain reads KAGVTQTPRYLIKTRGQQVTLSCSPISGHRSVSWYQQTPGQGLQFLFEYFSETQRNKGNFPGRFSGRQFSNSRSEMNVSTLELGDSALYLCASNRQGMGTGELFFGEGSRLTVL.

The rearrangement uses TRBV9 and TRBJ2-5, with TRBD2 matching over 8 bases. Trimming took 1 base from V and 4 from J; bases not matched to a gene: 6. Germline values: CDR1 SGDLS, CDR2 YYNGEE. CDR3 length equals 15 residues. The CDR3 DNA follows: TGTGCCAGCAGCGTATCGGGAGGGCCCCGAGAGACCCAGTACTTC. It encodes CASSVSGGPRETQYF.

CDR3 sequence reads: CASSPSGWVQYF. The CDR3 nucleotides read TGTGCCAGCAGCCCTAGCGGGTGGGTGCAGTACTTC. The V call is TRBV7-6, the J call TRBJ2-5, with 8 nucleotides matching TRBD2. CDR3 size: 12 residues. Losses at the gene ends were 5 bases for V and 11 bases for J; bases not matched to a gene: 7. In germline, CDR1 is SGHVS, CDR2 FNYEAQ.

The V call is TRBV2, the J call TRBJ1-3, with a possible D match to TRBD1 (6 bases). Germline V gene sequence: CDR1 SNHLY, CDR2 FYNNEI. CDR3 size: 15 residues. V lost 5 bases and J 3 bases, leaving 14 bases between the germline ends. CDR3 in amino acids: CASSPPGGLGNTIYF. In DNA form, the CDR3 reads TGTGCCAGCAGTCCCCCGGGGGGCCTTGGAAACACCATATATTTT.

The chain joins TRBV5-4 to TRBJ2-3, with no clear D. This CDR3 comprises 14 residues. Germline V CDR1 and CDR2: SGHNT, YYREEE (reference sequence). The germline V and J ends were trimmed by 3 bases and 2 bases, with 10 bases remaining between them. CDR3 sequence: CASSSRQDTDTQYF. Written as DNA, the CDR3 is TGTGCCAGCAGCTCTCGACAAGACACAGATACGCAGTATTTT.

There are a few counts of this clone. The chain carries TRBV7-6 and TRBJ2-1, with D perhaps matching TRBD2 (5 bases). The germline gives CDR1 SGHVS, CDR2 FNYEAQ. The CDR3 loop spans 14 amino acids. Trimming took 4 bases from V and 6 from J, leaving 13 bases between them. This CDR3 is CASSSGDQANEQFF. The CDR3 bases are TGTGCCAGCAGCTCCGGGGATCAAGCCAATGAGCAGTTCTTC.

The chain employs TRBV11-3 and TRBJ2-2; D not certain. Deletions cut 5 bases from V and 2 bases from J, with 9 bases between. This CDR3 spans 14 amino acids. Looked up from germline, CDR1 is SGHNT and CDR2 is YENEEA. The CDR3 nucleotides read TGTGCCAGCAGCGTGCAGGCCAACACCGGGGAGCTGTTTTTT. As protein: CASSVQANTGELFF.

The chain employs TRBV11-2 and TRBJ2-2; D call uncertain. This CDR3 is built from 14 residues. The germline gives CDR1 SGHAT, CDR2 FQNNGV. The V gene lost 0 bases and the J gene lost 2 bases, with 4 bases spanning the gap. Here the CDR3 reads CASSLDRNTGELFF. CDR3 DNA sequence: TGTGCCAGCAGCTTAGATCGAAACACCGGGGAGCTGTTTTTT.

This chain links TRBV9 with TRBJ2-3; 11 positions match TRBD2. CDR3 length: 16 amino acids. Germline loops: CDR1 SGDLS, CDR2 YYNGEE. Trimming took 2 bases from V and 1 from J; bases not matched to a gene: 3. The CDR3 sequence: CASSVLAGGGTDTQYF. CDR3 coding DNA: TGTGCCAGCAGCGTCTTAGCGGGAGGGGGCACAGATACGCAGTATTTT.

This clone has a single count. V is TRBV6-5 and J is TRBJ1-2; 10 nucleotides align to TRBD1. Per germline, CDR1 MNHEY and CDR2 SVGAGI. CDR3 length: 15 amino acids. With 5 bases clipped from V and 4 bases from J, the junction kept 7 bases outside the gene matches. CDR3 amino acids: CASSRGQGRAYGYTF. The DNA of the CDR3 is TGTGCCAGCAGTCGGGGACAGGGGAGGGCCTATGGCTACACCTTC.

The V gene is TRBV4-2, the J gene TRBJ1-6, with 9 bases aligning to TRBD1. CDR3 size: 17 residues. Germline trimming cut 0 bases from V and 4 bases from J; bases unmatched to any gene: 4. CDR1 and CDR2 (germline): LGHNA, YNFKEQ. CDR3 coding DNA: TGTGCCAGCAGCCAAGACCGGGACAGGGCGTATAATTCACCCCTCCACTTT. This translates into CASSQDRDRAYNSPLHF.

The chain recombines TRBV9 with TRBJ2-3, with TRBD1 identical over 7 bases. Per the germline V gene, CDR1 is SGDLS and CDR2 is YYNGEE. The CDR3 extends over 19 amino acids. V lost 1 base to trimming and J lost 2 bases; unmatched junction nucleotides: 16. The CDR3 DNA follows: TGTGCCAGCAGCGTACCCCCCCCCGGGACAGATGACTACACAGATACGCAGTATTTT. This translates into CASSVPPPGTDDYTDTQYF.

The V and J genes are TRBV7-2 and TRBJ1-2; no definite D call. Germline V CDR1 and CDR2: SGHTA, FQGNSA. The CDR3 loop spans 13 amino acids. The germline V and J ends were trimmed by 2 bases and 2 bases, with 6 bases remaining between them. The CDR3 region is CASSLLTNYGYTF. Written as DNA, the CDR3 is TGTGCCAGCAGCTTACTCACCAACTATGGCTACACCTTC.

The chain joins TRBV2 to TRBJ1-1; the match to TRBD1 covers 8 bases. Germline lookup yields CDR1 SNHLY and CDR2 FYNNEI. The CDR3 consists of 13 residues. With 6 bases clipped from V and 2 bases from J, the junction kept 2 bases outside the gene matches. The CDR3 loop reads CASRGQGNTEAFF. DNA of the CDR3: TGTGCCAGCAGAGGACAGGGTAACACTGAAGCTTTCTTT. The full variable domain, in which reference TRBV2 and TRBJ1-1 provide the parts outside the CDR3, is EPEVTQTPSHQVTQMGQEVILRCVPISNHLYFYWYRQILGQKVEFLVSFYNNEISEKSEIFDDQFSVERPDGSNFTLKIRSTKLEDSAMYFCASRGQGNTEAFFGQGTRLTVV.

DNA for the CDR3: TGCGCCAGCAGGACGGCCTGGGACACCTACGAGCAGTACTTC. It yields the protein CASRTAWDTYEQYF. The chain carries TRBV5-1 and TRBJ2-5, with a weak D call TRBD1 (6 bases). The J call may not be correct, given that the DNA end is closer to TRBJ2-7. CDR3 size: 14 residues. CDR1 SGHRS and CDR2 YFSETQ come from the germline V gene.

The rearrangement uses TRBV14 and TRBJ1-3, with TRBD1 as a possible D gene (5 bases). The CDR3 covers 13 residues. V lost 5 bases, J lost 10 bases, and 15 bases lay in between. The germline V gene encodes CDR1 SGHDN and CDR2 FVKESK. The CDR3: CASSDSAETTIYF. The CDR3 bases are TGTGCCAGCAGCGACAGCGCGGAAACTACCATATATTTT.

The genes are TRBV6-1 and TRBJ1-5; TRBD1 matches 9 bases. Germline-derived CDR1 and CDR2 are MNHNS and SASEGT. The CDR3 extends over 15 amino acids. V lost 6 bases, J lost 6 bases, and 9 bases stayed unmatched. CDR3 nucleotide sequence: TGTGCCAGCAGCGAAAAAACAGGGGGCGGTCAGCCCCAGCATTTT. Translation: CASSEKTGGGQPQHF.

The chain carries TRBV28 and TRBJ1-2, with D unclear. The CDR3 runs 15 residues. Trimming took off 3 bases at V and 8 bases at J, with 19 bases between the two ends. Germline V gene data show CDR1 as MDHEN and CDR2 as SYDVKM. CDR3 loop: CASSFPVEARVGYTF. Here the CDR3 DNA reads TGTGCCAGCAGTTTCCCCGTCGAAGCGAGGGTGGGCTACACCTTC.